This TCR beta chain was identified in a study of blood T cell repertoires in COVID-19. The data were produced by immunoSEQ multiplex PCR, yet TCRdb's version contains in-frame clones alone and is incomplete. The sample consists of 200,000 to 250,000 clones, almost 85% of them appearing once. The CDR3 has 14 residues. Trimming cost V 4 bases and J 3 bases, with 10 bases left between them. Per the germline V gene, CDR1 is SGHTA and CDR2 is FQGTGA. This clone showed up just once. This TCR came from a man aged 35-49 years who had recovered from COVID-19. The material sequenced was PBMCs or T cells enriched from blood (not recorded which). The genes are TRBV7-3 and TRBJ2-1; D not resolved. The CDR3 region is CASSSAGGYNEQFF. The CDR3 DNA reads TGTGCCAGCAGCTCCGCCGGTGGCTACAATGAGCAGTTCTTC.